This is a list of T cell receptor beta chains from one sample in a study of OX40 agonist ivuxolimab in advanced cancers. Using immunoSEQ multiplex PCR, the repertoire was profiled, and TCRdb retains in-frame clones only, with some absent. The sample records approximately 70,000 clones, 88% being singletons. The input for sequencing was CD4+ or CD8+ T cells sorted from blood, taken in a trial of the OX40 agonist ivuxolimab. These receptors originate from an adult with an advanced solid tumor such as melanoma, head and neck, liver or kidney cancer. The conserved cysteine and the conserved F or W are not part of the CDR3 here.

v_call,cdr3_length,cdr3_aa
TRBV28,9,ASRISTEAF
TRBV5-1,16,ASSYSSGLDSGANVLT
TRBV27,12,ASTPRVWGLEQF
TRBV28,11,ASSSPGTTALF
TRBV7-9,13,ASSLVGQGSHEQY
TRBV4-3,12,ASSQERGARGYT
TRBV4-2,13,ASSQDTVSSGVRH
TRBV6-5,12,ASTRPGLGETQY
TRBV6-1,13,ASILQGEIGNEQF
TRBV7-3,12,ASSSGHHTDTQY
TRBV6-5,12,ASSYGGGEVEQY
TRBV5-8,14,ASSLRATSGIDTQY
TRBV7-2,12,ASSPVGVNTEAF
TRBV21-1,12,ASSNRGQQETQY
TRBV6-6,14,ASSYKRGGGYNEQF
TRBV4-3,11,ASSQGTGYEQY
TRBV6-5,13,ASRRHLETTGELF
TRBV19,11,ASSMARNYGYT
TRBV29-1,11,SVAQHLAYEQY
TRBV28,11,ASSRGINQPQH
TRBV30,11,AWTSGAGETQY
TRBV25-1,13,ASSEWGRNTGELF